These 23 T cell receptor beta chains came from one sample sequenced in a study of cytomegalovirus exposure and HLA in healthy donors. The PCR had 60 Vbeta and 13 Jbeta primers. This table comes from immunoSEQ multiplex PCR, and its TCRdb copy is limited to in-frame clones, with some not included. The sample has over 85,000 clones, roughly 76% seen once; the top ten hold 2% to 2.5%. The sequencing input was PBMCs. The receptors originated from a middle-aged man in good health and CMV-seronegative.

This clone is a singleton in its sample. The chain couples TRBV30 to TRBJ2-5; 8 nucleotides line up with TRBD1. Looked up from germline, CDR1 is GTSNPN and CDR2 is SVGIG (reference sequence). This CDR3 has 15 amino acids. V was clipped by 3 bases and J by 5 bases; unmatched bases: 11. The CDR3: CAWRRGQAPRETQYF. CDR3 bases: TGTGCCTGGAGGAGGGGACAGGCCCCCCGGGAGACCCAGTACTTC.

This chain links TRBV29-1 with TRBJ2-1, with TRBD2 identical over 8 bases. Trimming at V came to 7 bases and at J to 8 bases, leaving 16 bases not matched to a gene. Germline V gene lookup returns CDR1 SQVTM and CDR2 ANQGSEA. The CDR3 runs 15 residues. For the CDR3, the DNA is TGCAGCGGGGCCCGAGCGGGAGCTTCCAAAGATGAGCAGTTCTTC. Its protein product is CSGARAGASKDEQFF.

The chain joins TRBV4-1 to TRBJ1-6, with 10 bases matching TRBD1. CDR1 and CDR2 from the germline V gene are MGHRA and YSYEKL. The CDR3 length is 16 residues. Germline trimming cut 3 bases from V and 11 bases from J; bases unmatched to any gene: 10. In DNA form, the CDR3 reads TGCGCCAGCAGCCACAGACAGGGGGCAGAAGGAACACCCCTCCACTTT. It translates to CASSHRQGAEGTPLHF.

The chain carries TRBV10-3 and TRBJ2-5, with 14 nucleotides matching TRBD2. Germline V gene sequence: CDR1 ENHRY, CDR2 SYGVKD. The CDR3 extends over 14 amino acids. Trimming removed 6 bases from V and 4 bases from J; junction bases left unmatched: 1. In DNA, the CDR3 is TGTGCCATCAGAGGGACTAGCGGGGGAGAGACCCAGTACTTC. Encoded protein: CAIRGTSGGETQYF.

A few counts support this clone. The V and J genes are TRBV7-8 and TRBJ1-3; 7 nucleotides align to TRBD1. The V gene's germline CDR1 is SGHVS and CDR2 FQNEAQ. The CDR3 spans 15 residues. J gave up 4 bases and V 5 bases, and 8 bases lay outside the gene matches. The CDR3 reads CASSVGQTVGNTIYF. Here the CDR3 DNA reads TGTGCCAGCAGCGTGGGACAGACTGTGGGAAACACCATATATTTT.

This clone was observed a handful of times. The chain carries TRBV6-1 and TRBJ2-1, with 8 bases fitting TRBD1. J lost 3 bases, V lost 10 bases, and 11 bases had no gene match. The CDR3 contains 15 residues. In germline, CDR1 is MNHNS, CDR2 SASEGT. CDR3 protein: CANAPGQGDYNEQFF. CDR3 DNA: TGTGCCAACGCCCCTGGACAGGGCGACTACAATGAGCAGTTCTTC.

The chain has TRBV29-1 and TRBJ2-2; TRBD1 matches 9 bases. This CDR3 contains 14 residues. J lost 5 bases, V lost 4 bases, and 5 bases had no gene match. Germline-derived CDR1 and CDR2 are SQVTM and ANQGSEA. The CDR3 here is CSVVVTGGTGELFF. CDR3 DNA sequence: TGCAGCGTTGTAGTGACAGGGGGAACCGGGGAGCTGTTTTTT.

This clone is a singleton in its sample. The V and J genes are TRBV5-4 and TRBJ2-5, with a tentative D call TRBD2 (7 bases). The CDR3 contains 15 residues. V lost 4 bases, J lost 3 bases, and 16 bases lay in between. CDR1 is SGHNT and CDR2 is YYREEE in the germline V gene (reference sequence). The CDR3 DNA reads TGTGCCAGCAGCCCGGGGGGCAGCAGGGAAGAGACCCAGTACTTC. Translation: CASSPGGSREETQYF.

The V and J genes are TRBV11-2 and TRBJ2-7; the match to TRBD2 covers 7 bases. The CDR3 runs to 18 residues. Unmatched junction bases numbered 12, after V lost 1 base and J lost 0 bases. Germline V gene lookup returns CDR1 SGHAT and CDR2 FQNNGV. The CDR3 loop is CASSLVSPYGRISYEQYF. The CDR3 nucleotides read TGTGCCAGCAGCTTAGTCTCCCCTTACGGGAGGATCTCCTACGAGCAGTACTTC.

The V call is TRBV4-3, the J call TRBJ2-5, with 7 bases that match TRBD2. V dropped 4 bases and J dropped 4; count of bases not matched to a gene: 15. The CDR3 has 17 residues. Germline V gene lookup returns CDR1 LGHNA and CDR2 YSLEER. CDR3: CASSREAGEIVGETQYF. The CDR3 coding sequence is TGCGCCAGCAGCCGGGAGGCGGGAGAGATTGTCGGAGAGACCCAGTACTTC.

V and J are TRBV19 and TRBJ1-2; weak D call: TRBD1 (5 bases). Trimming pared 4 bases from V and 1 base from J, leaving 13 bases between. CDR1 and CDR2 (germline): LNHDA, SQIVND (reference sequence). This CDR3 contains 15 residues. Written as DNA, the CDR3 is TGTGCCAGTAGTACACTCAGGGAATTTAACTATGGCTACACCTTC. It codes for CASSTLREFNYGYTF.

V and J are TRBV7-2 and TRBJ1-6, with unresolved D. Germline values: CDR1 SGHTA, CDR2 FQGNSA. The CDR3 is 15 amino acids. Trimming pared 6 bases from V and 6 bases from J, leaving 15 bases between. The CDR3 nucleotides are TGTGCCAGCAGACAAGCAGCGACGGGTAATTCACCCCTCCACTTT. This encodes CASRQAATGNSPLHF.

This rearrangement joins TRBV15 to TRBJ1-3; 9 positions match TRBD1. V was pared by 4 bases and J by 4 bases, with 11 bases of the junction left unmatched. Germline values: CDR1 LNHNV, CDR2 YYDKDF (reference sequence). This CDR3 has 17 amino acids. CDR3 nucleotide sequence: TGTGCCACCAGCAATCGACCGACAGGGGGATTCGGAAACACCATATATTTT. Encoded protein: CATSNRPTGGFGNTIYF.

V gene TRBV6-1 combines with J gene TRBJ2-6, with TRBD1 identical over 9 bases. Germline V gene data show CDR1 as MNHNS and CDR2 as SASEGT. This CDR3 is 14 amino acids long. This CDR3 is CATGGLSGANVLTF. In DNA, the CDR3 is TGTGCTACAGGGGGCCTCTCTGGGGCCAACGTCCTGACTTTC.

V usage is TRBV7-2 and J usage is TRBJ1-2; D may be TRBD1 (6 bases). V was shortened by 4 bases and J by 0 bases, with 9 bases between the two germline ends. The CDR3 runs to 14 residues. The germline gives CDR1 SGHTA, CDR2 FQGNSA. The CDR3 sequence is CASSSRTANYGYTF. CDR3 in DNA: TGTGCCAGCAGCTCCCGGACAGCTAACTATGGCTACACCTTC.

V is TRBV28 and J is TRBJ2-7; D might be TRBD2 (6 bases). The CDR3 is 15 residues long. Looked up from germline, CDR1 is MDHEN and CDR2 is SYDVKM. V lost 3 bases and J 6 bases, leaving 18 bases between the germline ends. The CDR3, as DNA: TGTGCCAGCAGTTTTTCCCAGATCGGCGGGGTCGAGCAGTACTTC. It specifies CASSFSQIGGVEQYF. Together with reference TRBV28 and TRBJ2-7, the CDR3 gives the full variable domain: DVKVTQSSRYLVKRTGEKVFLECVQDMDHENMFWYRQDPGLGLRLIYFSYDVKMKEKGDIPEGYSVSREKKERFSLILESASTNQTSMYLCASSFSQIGGVEQYFGPGTRLTVT.

The rearrangement joins TRBV28 to TRBJ1-5; no reliable D call. CDR1 is MDHEN and CDR2 is SYDVKM in the germline V gene. Trimming removed 5 bases at V and 10 bases at J, with 9 bases between. There are 11 residues in the CDR3. The CDR3 DNA reads TGTGCCAGCAGTCGGGGTGGTCCCCAGCATTTT. Residues: CASSRGGPQHF.

The genes are TRBV7-2 and TRBJ1-5, with D perhaps TRBD1 (6 bases). Trimming shortened V by 0 bases and J by 6 bases, and 15 bases separated the two germline ends. Germline CDR1 is SGHTA and CDR2 is FQGNSA. CDR3 length: 16 residues. The CDR3 sequence is CASSLAGRGPTQPQHF. CDR3 nucleotide sequence: TGTGCCAGCAGCTTAGCCGGCAGGGGCCCCACTCAGCCCCAGCATTTT.

The chain employs TRBV4-2 and TRBJ1-4; D uncertain. The CDR3 is made up of 12 amino acids. V dropped 6 bases and J dropped 8 bases, with 10 bases sitting between them. Germline V lookup: CDR1 LGHNA, CDR2 YNFKEQ. The CDR3 nucleotides read TGTGCCAGCAGGTACAGAGGGGAAAAACTGTTTTTT. Translated: CASRYRGEKLFF.

The chain carries TRBV11-2 and TRBJ2-7, with TRBD2 as a possible D gene (6 bases). V was pared by 0 bases and J by 6 bases, with 18 bases between. The germline V gene has CDR1 SGHAT and CDR2 FQNNGV. This CDR3 spans 16 amino acids. CDR3 in amino acids: CASSLDIAGTPLEQYF. The CDR3 DNA sequence: TGTGCCAGCAGCTTAGATATTGCAGGGACTCCTCTCGAGCAGTACTTC. The variable domain in full, completed from reference TRBV11-2 and TRBJ2-7, reads EAGVAQSPRYKIIEKRQSVAFWCNPISGHATLYWYQQILGQGPKLLIQFQNNGVVDDSQLPKDRFSAERLKGVDSTLKIQPAKLEDSAVYLCASSLDIAGTPLEQYFGPGTRLTVT.

This clone was counted between two and nine times. The chain employs TRBV4-3 and TRBJ1-5, with TRBD1 matching over 7 bases. The trim removed 0 bases at V and 5 bases at J, leaving 10 bases unmatched. This CDR3 has 17 amino acids. The V gene's germline CDR1 is LGHNA and CDR2 YSLEER. The CDR3 DNA sequence: TGCGCCAGCAGCCAAGATTTGGGACAGCCAAATTATCAGCCCCAGCATTTT. This sequence encodes CASSQDLGQPNYQPQHF.

The chain links TRBV15 to TRBJ1-5; 8 nucleotides align to TRBD1. The CDR3 consists of 16 residues. Germline CDR1 reads LNHNV; CDR2 reads YYDKDF (reference sequence). V was clipped by 0 bases and J by 6 bases; unmatched bases: 7. The CDR3 nucleotides are TGTGCCACCAGCAGAGATCGCGGACAGGGAGGTCAGCCCCAGCATTTT. Residues: CATSRDRGQGGQPQHF.

The V gene is TRBV18, the J gene TRBJ2-3, with 7 bases aligning to TRBD2. CDR1 is KGHSH, CDR2 LQKENI, per germline. Germline trimming cut 4 bases from V and 11 bases from J; bases unmatched to any gene: 6. The CDR3 is 12 residues long. The CDR3 nucleotides are TGTGCCAGCTCACGAGGACTAGAGATGCAGTATTTT. Translated: CASSRGLEMQYF.